Listed below are T cell receptor beta chains from one sample, sequenced in a study of T cells in Graves' hyperthyroidism and ophthalmopathy. One entry per CDR3 protein results from TCRdb running MiXCR on the multiplex PCR reads. The sample has around 340,000 distinct CDR3 sequences; about 18% are singletons. Sequenced: blood. The source is a woman in her fifties or sixties with Graves' hyperthyroidism. Each CDR3 is given with its conserved first and last residue. A D gene is named only where the DNA matches it firmly. Rows may omit the clone size; those that give it use once, few, many or a size class.

clone_size: many; d_call: NA; v_call: TRBV28; j_call: TRBJ2-3; cdr3_nt: TGTGCCAGCAAAGCAGACCCCACAGATACGCAGTATTTT; cdr3_aa: CASKADPTDTQYF
clone_size: NA; d_call: NA; v_call: TRBV7-3; j_call: TRBJ2-5; cdr3_nt: TGTGCCAGCAGCTTATTTTTAGGGAGGCGAGAGACCCAGTACTTC; cdr3_aa: CASSLFLGRRETQYF
clone_size: NA; d_call: NA; v_call: TRBV7-3; j_call: TRBJ1-4; cdr3_nt: TGTGCCACCTCGGCAGTTTTTACTAATGAAAAACTGTTTTTT; cdr3_aa: CATSAVFTNEKLFF
clone_size: many; d_call: NA; v_call: TRBV15; j_call: TRBJ1-5; cdr3_nt: TGTGCCACCAGCCCGGGGGAAGAGCCCCAGCATTTT; cdr3_aa: CATSPGEEPQHF
clone_size: NA; d_call: NA; v_call: TRBV28; j_call: TRBJ2-2; cdr3_nt: TGTGCCACGTCCACCGGGGAGCTGTTTTTT; cdr3_aa: CATSTGELFF
clone_size: many; d_call: TRBD1; v_call: TRBV30; j_call: TRBJ1-2; cdr3_nt: TGTGCCTGGAGCGAGACCAGGGGGACCTCGGGAGTTTATGGCTACACCTTC; cdr3_aa: CAWSETRGTSGVYGYTF
clone_size: many; d_call: NA; v_call: TRBV27; j_call: TRBJ2-2; cdr3_nt: TGTGCCAGCAGTCCCCGGGGCCCCGGGGAGCTGTTTTTT; cdr3_aa: CASSPRGPGELFF
clone_size: many; d_call: NA; v_call: TRBV5-1; j_call: TRBJ2-1; cdr3_nt: TGCGCCAGCAGCTTGGGTGGGGGCTCCTACAATGAGCAGTTCTTC; cdr3_aa: CASSLGGGSYNEQFF
clone_size: many; d_call: NA; v_call: TRBV7-8; j_call: TRBJ1-2; cdr3_nt: TGTGCCAGCAGCCACGGGGGGCACTATGGCTACACCTTC; cdr3_aa: CASSHGGHYGYTF
clone_size: NA; d_call: NA; v_call: TRBV7-3; j_call: TRBJ2-5; cdr3_nt: TGTGCCAGCAGCTTACGCAGGTCAGAGACCCAGTACTTC; cdr3_aa: CASSLRRSETQYF
clone_size: few; d_call: NA; v_call: TRBV7-9; j_call: TRBJ1-1; cdr3_nt: TGTGCCAGCAGCCTCGGGCTTAGTGGGCTCACTGAAGCTTTCTTT; cdr3_aa: CASSLGLSGLTEAFF
clone_size: few; d_call: TRBD1; v_call: TRBV20-1; j_call: TRBJ2-7; cdr3_nt: TGCAGTGCTAGAGAAGGGACAGGGGGCTACGAGCAGTACTTC; cdr3_aa: CSAREGTGGYEQYF
clone_size: many; d_call: NA; v_call: TRBV11-3; j_call: TRBJ2-3; cdr3_nt: TGTGCCAGCAGCTTAGTTCGGCCATCTAGCACAGATACGCAGTATTTT; cdr3_aa: CASSLVRPSSTDTQYF
clone_size: NA; d_call: NA; v_call: TRBV20-1; j_call: TRBJ2-2; cdr3_nt: TGCAGTGCTAGAGATAAAGAAAGGGGAGGAACCGGGGAGCTGTTTTTT; cdr3_aa: CSARDKERGGTGELFF
clone_size: many; d_call: NA; v_call: TRBV28; j_call: TRBJ2-2; cdr3_nt: TGTGCCAGCAGTTCCCCGGGAGAAGACGGGGAGCTGTTTTTT; cdr3_aa: CASSSPGEDGELFF
clone_size: many; d_call: TRBD1; v_call: TRBV7-6; j_call: TRBJ1-4; cdr3_nt: TGTGCCAGCAGCTCCCCCCTAAATGGGGACAGGGCGTCGAATTCAACTAATGAAAAACTGTTTTTT; cdr3_aa: CASSSPLNGDRASNSTNEKLFF
clone_size: many; d_call: TRBD2; v_call: TRBV20-1; j_call: TRBJ2-7; cdr3_nt: TGCAGTGCTAGAGAACGGACTAGCGGGACCTACGAGCAGTACTTC; cdr3_aa: CSARERTSGTYEQYF
clone_size: many; d_call: NA; v_call: TRBV3-1; j_call: TRBJ2-7; cdr3_nt: TGTGCCAGCAGCCAACAACTAGCAAACGAGCAGTACTTC; cdr3_aa: CASSQQLANEQYF
clone_size: few; d_call: TRBD2; v_call: TRBV5-4; j_call: TRBJ2-3; cdr3_nt: TGTGCCAGCAGCTTGGGACTAGCGGGGGCCCTAGGCACAGATACGCAGTATTTT; cdr3_aa: CASSLGLAGALGTDTQYF
clone_size: many; d_call: NA; v_call: TRBV5-1; j_call: TRBJ2-6; cdr3_nt: TGCGCCAGCAGCCCGGAGAGAGGGGACTCTGGGGCCAACGTCCTGACTTTC; cdr3_aa: CASSPERGDSGANVLTF
clone_size: few; d_call: NA; v_call: TRBV12-3/TRBV12-4; j_call: TRBJ1-5; cdr3_nt: TGTGCCAGCAGTTGGGAAGGGGGCAATCAGCCCCAGCATTTT; cdr3_aa: CASSWEGGNQPQHF
clone_size: few; d_call: NA; v_call: TRBV30; j_call: TRBJ1-5; cdr3_nt: TGTGCCTGGAGCTCGCCGGGACAACCCCAGCATTTT; cdr3_aa: CAWSSPGQPQHF
clone_size: many; d_call: TRBD1; v_call: TRBV5-1; j_call: TRBJ2-5; cdr3_nt: TGCGCCAGCAGCCCAGGACAGGACACAAATCAAGAGACCCAGTACTTC; cdr3_aa: CASSPGQDTNQETQYF
clone_size: NA; d_call: NA; v_call: TRBV12-3/TRBV12-4; j_call: TRBJ1-1; cdr3_nt: TGTGCCAGCGCTCCCGGGACGACCACTGAAGCTTTCTTT; cdr3_aa: CASAPGTTTEAFF
clone_size: few; d_call: TRBD1; v_call: TRBV5-1; j_call: TRBJ2-7; cdr3_nt: TGCGCCAGCAGCGGGGACAGGGACCCCTACGAGCAGTACTTC; cdr3_aa: CASSGDRDPYEQYF
clone_size: few; d_call: TRBD2; v_call: TRBV15; j_call: TRBJ2-1; cdr3_nt: TGTGCCACCAGCAGAGATAGCGGGCTAGCTTTAGATGAGCAGTTCTTC; cdr3_aa: CATSRDSGLALDEQFF
clone_size: many; d_call: TRBD2; v_call: TRBV12-3/TRBV12-4; j_call: TRBJ2-3; cdr3_nt: TGTGCCAGCAATCTAGCGGGGGGTACAGATACGCAGTATTTT; cdr3_aa: CASNLAGGTDTQYF
clone_size: NA; d_call: NA; v_call: TRBV5-1; j_call: TRBJ2-1; cdr3_nt: TGCGCCAGCAGCTCCCCGCTGGGGAATGAGCAGTTCTTC; cdr3_aa: CASSSPLGNEQFF
clone_size: many; d_call: NA; v_call: TRBV20-1; j_call: TRBJ1-6; cdr3_nt: TGCAGTGGTGGACTCGCTAATTCACCCCTCCACTTT; cdr3_aa: CSGGLANSPLHF
clone_size: NA; d_call: NA; v_call: TRBV20-1; j_call: TRBJ1-2; cdr3_nt: TGCAGTGCCCCGACGGAGACCTATGGCTACACCTTC; cdr3_aa: CSAPTETYGYTF
clone_size: NA; d_call: NA; v_call: TRBV7-2; j_call: TRBJ2-2; cdr3_nt: TGTGCCAGCAGCCGGCGGAGGGGAGGAGAGACCGGGGAGCTGTTTTTT; cdr3_aa: CASSRRRGGETGELFF
clone_size: NA; d_call: NA; v_call: TRBV3-1; j_call: TRBJ2-7; cdr3_nt: TGTGCCAGCAGCCAAGAACCGAGCTCCGCTTACGAGCAGTACTTC; cdr3_aa: CASSQEPSSAYEQYF
clone_size: few; d_call: TRBD2; v_call: TRBV19; j_call: TRBJ2-7; cdr3_nt: TGTGCCAGTAGTATAGTGGGGACTAGCGGATACTACGAGCAGTACTTC; cdr3_aa: CASSIVGTSGYYEQYF
clone_size: few; d_call: NA; v_call: TRBV5-1; j_call: TRBJ1-1; cdr3_nt: TGCGCCAGCAGATACGGACAGTATGATGAAGCTTTCTTT; cdr3_aa: CASRYGQYDEAFF
clone_size: few; d_call: NA; v_call: TRBV12-3/TRBV12-4; j_call: TRBJ2-2; cdr3_nt: TGTGCCAGCAGCCCCCAGGAAGTCAAGAACACCGGGGAGCTGTTTTTT; cdr3_aa: CASSPQEVKNTGELFF
clone_size: many; d_call: TRBD2; v_call: TRBV27; j_call: TRBJ2-2; cdr3_nt: TGTGCCAGCAGTTTCGGACTAGCCGGGGTGGGGGGGGAGCTGTTTTTT; cdr3_aa: CASSFGLAGVGGELFF
clone_size: NA; d_call: NA; v_call: TRBV7-2; j_call: TRBJ2-5; cdr3_nt: TGTGCCAGCAGCTTAAGTGCTCAGGTGTCCCAAGAGACCCAGTACTTC; cdr3_aa: CASSLSAQVSQETQYF
clone_size: few; d_call: NA; v_call: TRBV29-1; j_call: TRBJ1-4; cdr3_nt: TGCAGCGTTGAGGGCACCGGTGCAACTAATGAAAAACTGTTTTTT; cdr3_aa: CSVEGTGATNEKLFF
clone_size: NA; d_call: TRBD2; v_call: TRBV7-3; j_call: TRBJ2-5; cdr3_nt: TGTGCCAGCAGCCGCGACGGGACTAGCGGGGTTGAGACCCAGTACTTC; cdr3_aa: CASSRDGTSGVETQYF
clone_size: few; d_call: TRBD1; v_call: TRBV6-2/TRBV6-3; j_call: TRBJ1-1; cdr3_nt: TGTGCCAGCAGAAAGACAGGGCAGAACACTGAAGCTTTCTTT; cdr3_aa: CASRKTGQNTEAFF
clone_size: many; d_call: TRBD2; v_call: TRBV30; j_call: TRBJ2-1; cdr3_nt: TGTGCCTGGAGTGGCTCGGGGGGTGCCCGATTATATGAGCAGTTCTTC; cdr3_aa: CAWSGSGGARLYEQFF
clone_size: many; d_call: TRBD1; v_call: TRBV18; j_call: TRBJ1-1; cdr3_nt: TGTGCCAGCTCACCGGACAGGGGTTTCACTGAAGCTTTCTTT; cdr3_aa: CASSPDRGFTEAFF
clone_size: NA; d_call: NA; v_call: TRBV10-2; j_call: TRBJ2-2; cdr3_nt: TGCGCCAGCATCCAAGCCGACGGACTCGGCACCGGGGAGCTGTTTTTT; cdr3_aa: CASIQADGLGTGELFF
clone_size: many; d_call: NA; v_call: TRBV18; j_call: TRBJ2-2; cdr3_nt: TGTGCCAGCTCACCACGGGACACCGGGGAGCTGTTTTTT; cdr3_aa: CASSPRDTGELFF
clone_size: many; d_call: TRBD2; v_call: TRBV5-1; j_call: TRBJ2-1; cdr3_nt: TGCGCCAGCAGCATTTCTAGCGGCCTAAATGAGCAGTTCTTC; cdr3_aa: CASSISSGLNEQFF
clone_size: NA; d_call: TRBD2; v_call: TRBV2; j_call: TRBJ2-2; cdr3_nt: TGTGCCAGCAGTCCGGGACTAGCGGGGTCGAACACCGGGGAGCTGTTTTTT; cdr3_aa: CASSPGLAGSNTGELFF
clone_size: many; d_call: NA; v_call: TRBV3-1; j_call: TRBJ2-3; cdr3_nt: TGTGCCAGCGGTAATGCAGGGAGTAACACAGATACGCAGTATTTT; cdr3_aa: CASGNAGSNTDTQYF
clone_size: few; d_call: NA; v_call: TRBV6-4; j_call: TRBJ1-5; cdr3_nt: TGTGCCAGCAGTTCTACACCCGTGAGATCCAATCAGCCCCAGCATTTT; cdr3_aa: CASSSTPVRSNQPQHF
clone_size: NA; d_call: NA; v_call: TRBV29-1; j_call: TRBJ2-1; cdr3_nt: TGCAGCATCAGACAGTACAATGAGCAGTTCTTC; cdr3_aa: CSIRQYNEQFF
clone_size: NA; d_call: NA; v_call: TRBV7-3; j_call: TRBJ2-2; cdr3_nt: TGTGCCAGCGCCAAATGGGGGGCGAGCGGGGAGCTGTTTTTT; cdr3_aa: CASAKWGASGELFF
clone_size: many; d_call: TRBD1; v_call: TRBV7-8; j_call: TRBJ1-6; cdr3_nt: TGTGCCAGCAGCCCAACAGGGGCACCCCTCCACTTT; cdr3_aa: CASSPTGAPLHF
clone_size: many; d_call: TRBD1; v_call: TRBV7-3; j_call: TRBJ2-7; cdr3_nt: TGTGCCAGCAGCTTGTCGGGACAGGGCTACGAGCAGTACTTC; cdr3_aa: CASSLSGQGYEQYF
clone_size: many; d_call: NA; v_call: TRBV7-2; j_call: TRBJ2-3; cdr3_nt: TGTGCCAGCAGCTTAGAAGACTCGCGAACGACAGATACGCAGTATTTT; cdr3_aa: CASSLEDSRTTDTQYF
clone_size: few; d_call: TRBD2; v_call: TRBV20-1; j_call: TRBJ2-1; cdr3_nt: TGCAGTGCTAGAAGTCTGGGGGGGACTAGCGGGAACTACAATGAGCAGTTCTTC; cdr3_aa: CSARSLGGTSGNYNEQFF
clone_size: few; d_call: NA; v_call: TRBV29-1; j_call: TRBJ2-5; cdr3_nt: TGCAGCGTTACCACAGGGCACGAGACCCAGTACTTC; cdr3_aa: CSVTTGHETQYF
clone_size: NA; d_call: TRBD2; v_call: TRBV12-5; j_call: TRBJ2-1; cdr3_nt: TGTGCTAGTGGTTTGGTACTCGGCGGGACTAGAAGTAATGAGCAGTTCTTC; cdr3_aa: CASGLVLGGTRSNEQFF
clone_size: few; d_call: NA; v_call: TRBV7-6; j_call: TRBJ2-1; cdr3_nt: TGTGCCAGCAGCGCAAGACATGACGGCTACAATGAGCAGTTCTTC; cdr3_aa: CASSARHDGYNEQFF
clone_size: few; d_call: NA; v_call: TRBV3-1; j_call: TRBJ2-3; cdr3_nt: TGTGCCAGCAGCCAATTTGAAGATACGCAGTATTTT; cdr3_aa: CASSQFEDTQYF
clone_size: few; d_call: TRBD1; v_call: TRBV7-8; j_call: TRBJ1-6; cdr3_nt: TGTGCCAGCAGTTTCCTGACAGGGGAGGGTTCACCCCTCCACTTT; cdr3_aa: CASSFLTGEGSPLHF